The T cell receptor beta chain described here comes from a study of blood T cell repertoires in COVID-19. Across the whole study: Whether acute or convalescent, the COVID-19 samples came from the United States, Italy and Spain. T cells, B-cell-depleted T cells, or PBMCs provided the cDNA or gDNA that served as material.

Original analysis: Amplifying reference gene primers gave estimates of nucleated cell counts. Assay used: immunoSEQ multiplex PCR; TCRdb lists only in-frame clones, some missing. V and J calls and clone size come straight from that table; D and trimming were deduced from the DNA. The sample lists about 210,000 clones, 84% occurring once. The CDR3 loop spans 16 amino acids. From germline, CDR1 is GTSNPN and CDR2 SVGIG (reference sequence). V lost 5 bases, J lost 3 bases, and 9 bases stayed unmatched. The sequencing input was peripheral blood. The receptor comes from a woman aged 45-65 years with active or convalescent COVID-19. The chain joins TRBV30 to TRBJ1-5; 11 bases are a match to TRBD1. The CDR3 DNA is TGTGCCTGGTGTGCCCGGGACAGGGGGTCCAATCAGCCCCAGCATTTT. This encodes CAWCARDRGSNQPQHF.